This T cell receptor beta chain was documented in a study of T cells in Graves' hyperthyroidism and ophthalmopathy. Hyperthyroidism patients were newly diagnosed, had disease duration under 2 months, and were aged 18 to 65 years. Lactation, pregnancy, other autoimmune disease or uncontrolled infection excluded patients. General study results and limits: Blood also held most thyroid clonotypes expanded beyond 0.001.

RNA transcripts were the template for amplifying TCR beta CDR3 regions. First-round RT-PCR with HTBI primers amplified the TCR CDR3 region. TCRdb reanalysed the multiplex PCR reads using MiXCR and keeps one entry per CDR3 protein. The sample lists 400,000 to 500,000 distinct CDR3 sequences, about 15% seen once, with around 17% in the top ten. Germline V gene sequence: CDR1 DFQATT, CDR2 SNEGSKA (reference sequence). CDR3 length equals 12 residues. The V and J ends lost 0 bases and 6 bases respectively, with 9 bases between them. This clonotype was seen at least ten times. No antigen is known for it. Sequenced sample: blood. The chain links TRBV20-1 to TRBJ2-7; the D gene is possibly TRBD2 (6 bases). The TCR was taken from a woman younger than 30 with Graves' hyperthyroidism. The CDR3 reads CSARDGSSEQYF. The DNA of the CDR3 is TGCAGTGCTAGAGACGGGAGTAGCGAGCAGTACTTC.